This T cell receptor (beta chain) comes out of a study of T cell responses to AZD1222 COVID-19 vaccine. On this clone itself: Its antigen is as yet unknown.

Sequencing was performed with immunoSEQ multiplex PCR; in TCRdb, only in-frame clones are kept and a portion is missing. The sample holds 120,000 or so clones; roughly 91% are singletons and the top ten take about 7.1%. The study's findings and limits: The donors showed a predominance of white British ancestry and of females, with possible underestimation of clonal diversity. Mapped onto spike, vaccine-associated CD4 TCRs spanned it and were dominant at 160-218 and 743-854.

Trimming pared 2 bases from V and 3 bases from J, leaving 11 bases between. The CDR3 sequence is 15 residues long. Germline assignment: CDR1 KGHDR and CDR2 SFDVKD. Second-dose recipients at about 4 or about 12 weeks were treated as one pooled group. The sample here was peripheral blood, taken 28 days after the second AZD1222 dose. The V and J genes are TRBV24-1 and TRBJ2-3; D is unclear. The TCR was taken from an adult who received the AZD1222 COVID-19 vaccine. The CDR3 sequence: CATSDSSRWTDTQYF. CDR3 nucleotide sequence: TGTGCCACCAGTGATTCCTCGAGGTGGACAGATACGCAGTATTTT.